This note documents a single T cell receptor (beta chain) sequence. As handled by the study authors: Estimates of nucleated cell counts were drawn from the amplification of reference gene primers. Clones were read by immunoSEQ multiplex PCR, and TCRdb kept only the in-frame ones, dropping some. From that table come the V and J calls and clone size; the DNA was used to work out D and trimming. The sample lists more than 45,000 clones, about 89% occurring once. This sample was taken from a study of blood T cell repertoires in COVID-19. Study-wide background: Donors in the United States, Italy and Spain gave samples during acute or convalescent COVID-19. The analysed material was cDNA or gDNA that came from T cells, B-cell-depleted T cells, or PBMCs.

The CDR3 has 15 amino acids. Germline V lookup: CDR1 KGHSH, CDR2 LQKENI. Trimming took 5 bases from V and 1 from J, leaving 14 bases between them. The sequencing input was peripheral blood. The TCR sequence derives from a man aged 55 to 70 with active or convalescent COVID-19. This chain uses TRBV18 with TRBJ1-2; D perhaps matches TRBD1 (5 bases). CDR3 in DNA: TGTGCCAGCTCATTCTCGGACACGCTTAACTATGGCTACACCTTC. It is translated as CASSFSDTLNYGYTF.